The entry that follows covers one TCR beta chain sequence. The data were obtained in a study of T cell responses to AZD1222 COVID-19 vaccine. Assay: immunoSEQ multiplex PCR; the TCRdb copy retains only in-frame clones and omits some. The table has 100,000 or so clones, about 86% seen once. Germline loops: CDR1 MDHEN, CDR2 SYDVKM. The CDR3 covers 14 residues. Deletions cut 5 bases from V and 1 base from J, with 11 bases between. The rearrangement joins TRBV28 to TRBJ1-1; weak D call: TRBD1 (6 bases). The input for sequencing was peripheral blood, taken on day 0 of AZD1222 vaccination. This receptor was taken from an adult in good health. For the CDR3, the DNA is TGTGCCAGCAGTACAACGACAGGGAACACTGAAGCTTTCTTT. This codes for CASSTTTGNTEAFF.